The 8 T cell receptor beta chains listed next were all sequenced from one sample in a study of response to subunit inactivated influenza vaccine. TCRdb reprocessed the RT-PCR reads with MiXCR, giving one entry per CDR3 protein. The sample yields 500,000 to 650,000 distinct CDR3 sequences, around 8% seen once. Sequenced here: PBMCs from blood, sampled around 25 months after vaccination. These receptors came from a man between 50 and 70 years old who received an inactivated influenza vaccine.

The chain links TRBV5-1 to TRBJ1-3; 9 bases agree with TRBD1. Germline V lookup: CDR1 SGHRS, CDR2 YFSETQ. The CDR3 has 16 amino acids. V was pared by 0 bases and J by 2 bases, with 3 bases of the junction left unmatched. The CDR3 reads CASSLGRTGAGNTIYF. CDR3 coding DNA: TGCGCCAGCAGCTTGGGAAGGACAGGGGCTGGAAACACCATATATTTT.

This clonotype occurred a few times. V gene TRBV27 combines with J gene TRBJ1-4, with 10 bases lining up with TRBD1. CDR3 length equals 14 residues. Germline lookup yields CDR1 MNHEY and CDR2 SMNVEV (reference sequence). With V trimmed by 4 bases and J by 7 bases, 3 bases remained unmatched. As DNA, the CDR3 is TGTGCCAGCAGTTGGGACAGGGGAGGTGAAAAACTGTTTTTT. Protein sequence: CASSWDRGGEKLFF.

This clonotype showed up many times. The rearrangement uses TRBV12-3 or TRBV12-4 and TRBJ2-1; possible D gene TRBD1, 5 bases. V was pared by 6 bases and J by 2 bases, with 14 bases between. The CDR3 is 15 amino acids. DNA for the CDR3: TGTGCCAGCAGCTCAGGGTCTATCGCCTACAATGAGCAGTTCTTC. It yields the protein CASSSGSIAYNEQFF.

The chain joins TRBV7-2 to TRBJ1-5, with 9 positions matching TRBD1. Trimming cost V 5 bases and J 7 bases; bases outside gene matches: 3. Germline values: CDR1 SGHTA, CDR2 FQGNSA. The CDR3 runs to 13 residues. As DNA, the CDR3 is TGTGCCAGCAGCGGGGACAGGGACCAGCCCCAGCATTTT. Amino acids: CASSGDRDQPQHF.

This clonotype was detected only a few times. The V call is TRBV7-2, the J call TRBJ2-7; no firm D call. The CDR3 has 14 residues. The V end lost 4 bases, the J end lost 0 bases, and 10 bases lay between the germline ends. Germline loops: CDR1 SGHTA, CDR2 FQGNSA. The DNA for the CDR3 is TGTGCCAGCAGCTACCTGTCAGCCTCCTACGAGCAGTACTTC. As protein: CASSYLSASYEQYF.

The chain is built from TRBV30 and TRBJ1-4; D not certain. This CDR3 is built from 14 residues. The V gene lost 3 bases and the J gene lost 8 bases, with 16 bases spanning the gap. Germline CDR1 reads GTSNPN; CDR2 reads SVGIG (reference sequence). CDR3 in DNA: TGTGCCTGGAGGACGAAACGGACGGTAGAAAAACTGTTTTTT. Encoded protein: CAWRTKRTVEKLFF.

This clonotype has a count of ten or more. The chain recombines TRBV9 with TRBJ2-3, with D uncertain. The CDR3 length is 13 residues. The V end lost 3 bases, the J end lost 6 bases, and 11 bases lay between the germline ends. Germline CDR1 reads SGDLS; CDR2 reads YYNGEE. CDR3 loop: CASSARTTDTQYF. As DNA, the CDR3 is TGTGCCAGCAGCGCTAGGACGACGGATACGCAGTATTTT.

This clonotype was seen a handful of times. The genes are TRBV19 and TRBJ2-1; D remains ambiguous. This CDR3 is 16 amino acids long. Germline values: CDR1 LNHDA, CDR2 SQIVND (reference sequence). The V end lost 4 bases, the J end lost 0 bases, and 13 bases lay between the germline ends. This CDR3 reads CASSTGAYSSYNEQFF. CDR3 bases: TGTGCCAGTAGTACTGGCGCGTATAGCTCCTACAATGAGCAGTTCTTC.